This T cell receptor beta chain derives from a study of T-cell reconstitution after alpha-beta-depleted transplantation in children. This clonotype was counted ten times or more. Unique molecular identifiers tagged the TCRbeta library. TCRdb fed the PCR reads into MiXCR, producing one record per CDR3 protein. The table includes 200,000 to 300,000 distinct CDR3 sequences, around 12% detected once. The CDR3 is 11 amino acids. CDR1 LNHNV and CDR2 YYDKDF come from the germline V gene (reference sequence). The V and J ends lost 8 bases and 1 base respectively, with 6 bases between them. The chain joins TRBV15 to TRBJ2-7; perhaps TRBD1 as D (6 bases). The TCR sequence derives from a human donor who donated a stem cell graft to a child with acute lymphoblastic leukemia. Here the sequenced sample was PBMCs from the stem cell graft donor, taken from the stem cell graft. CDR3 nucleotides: TGTGCCACCGGACAGTCCTACGAGCAGTACTTC. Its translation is CATGQSYEQYF.